Listed below are T cell receptor beta chains from one sample, sequenced in a study of T cell repertoires in cytomegalovirus infection. Antigens of these TCRs are unknown. Using its own MiXCR run on the reads, TCRdb lists one record per CDR3 protein. Of around 900,000 distinct CDR3 sequences listed, around 31% are singletons. This sample comprised cultured CD8+ T cells from PBMCs, obtained from culture after CMV antigen stimulation. These receptor sequences come from a human donor in good health (CMV status not recorded). Some clones in this sample may be carry-over from other donors' samples. Each CDR3 is given with its conserved first and last residue. The order of the fields is D gene, V gene, J gene, clone size, CDR3 protein, CDR3 DNA. The D gene is left open where the match is weak. Where a row states a size, it is once, few, many or the class of an expanded clone; other rows omit it.

d_call: TRBD2
v_call: TRBV3-1
j_call: TRBJ2-3
clone_size: few
cdr3_aa: CASSLGTSGTSNTQYF
cdr3_nt: TGTGCCAGCAGCCTTGGGACTAGCGGGACCTCGAATACGCAGTATTTT

d_call: NA
v_call: TRBV5-1
j_call: TRBJ1-6
clone_size: NA
cdr3_aa: CASSYTDSHSSYNSPLHF
cdr3_nt: TGCGCCAGCAGCTACACGGACAGCCACAGCTCCTATAATTCACCCCTCCACTTT

d_call: NA
v_call: TRBV20-1
j_call: TRBJ2-7
clone_size: NA
cdr3_aa: CSAKQQPGSYEQYF
cdr3_nt: TGCAGTGCTAAACAACAACCCGGCTCCTACGAGCAGTACTTC

d_call: NA
v_call: TRBV5-5
j_call: TRBJ1-3
clone_size: NA
cdr3_aa: CASSWGVGSGNTIYF
cdr3_nt: TGTGCCAGCAGCTGGGGCGTTGGCTCTGGAAACACCATATATTTT

d_call: NA
v_call: TRBV6-6
j_call: TRBJ2-5
clone_size: many
cdr3_aa: CASSYSAEETQYF
cdr3_nt: TGTGCCAGCAGTTACTCCGCCGAAGAGACCCAGTACTTC

d_call: TRBD2
v_call: TRBV20-1
j_call: TRBJ2-1
clone_size: NA
cdr3_aa: CSATQGGTSGTYSYNEQFF
cdr3_nt: TGCAGTGCTACCCAGGGGGGGACTAGCGGGACCTACTCCTACAATGAGCAGTTCTTC

d_call: NA
v_call: TRBV7-6
j_call: TRBJ1-1
clone_size: NA
cdr3_aa: CASSPRDTVNTEAFF
cdr3_nt: TGTGCCAGCAGCCCCCGGGACACCGTGAACACTGAAGCTTTCTTT

d_call: NA
v_call: TRBV7-9
j_call: TRBJ2-7
clone_size: few
cdr3_aa: CASSSLNTYEQYF
cdr3_nt: TGTGCCAGCAGCTCGCTCAATACCTACGAGCAGTACTTC

d_call: NA
v_call: TRBV7-3
j_call: TRBJ1-4
clone_size: NA
cdr3_aa: CASSLRVKGEKLFF
cdr3_nt: TGTGCCAGCAGCTTACGGGTGAAGGGTGAAAAACTGTTTTTT

d_call: TRBD2
v_call: TRBV27
j_call: TRBJ2-2
clone_size: few
cdr3_aa: CASSLLAGDKSGELFF
cdr3_nt: TGTGCCAGCAGTCTACTAGCGGGGGATAAATCCGGGGAGCTGTTTTTT

d_call: NA
v_call: TRBV12-3/TRBV12-4
j_call: TRBJ1-3
clone_size: few
cdr3_aa: CASSLASESSGNTIYF
cdr3_nt: TGTGCCAGCAGTTTGGCCAGCGAGAGCTCTGGAAACACCATATATTTT

d_call: NA
v_call: TRBV2
j_call: TRBJ1-2
clone_size: NA
cdr3_aa: CASSEAPGRNYGYTF
cdr3_nt: TGTGCCAGCAGTGAAGCTCCCGGGAGGAACTATGGCTACACCTTC

d_call: NA
v_call: TRBV7-9
j_call: TRBJ2-1
clone_size: NA
cdr3_aa: CASSSPGREFF
cdr3_nt: TGTGCCAGCAGCTCCCCGGGACGGGAGTTCTTC

d_call: TRBD1
v_call: TRBV7-9
j_call: TRBJ1-5
clone_size: many
cdr3_aa: CASSLAGDRYQPQHF
cdr3_nt: TGTGCCAGCAGCTTAGCAGGGGACAGATATCAGCCCCAGCATTTT

d_call: NA
v_call: TRBV2
j_call: TRBJ2-3
clone_size: NA
cdr3_aa: CASSEGVLPDTQYF
cdr3_nt: TGTGCCAGCAGTGAAGGGGTCCTCCCAGATACGCAGTATTTT

d_call: NA
v_call: TRBV7-6
j_call: TRBJ1-6
clone_size: many
cdr3_aa: CASSSSGLDSPLHF
cdr3_nt: TGTGCCAGCAGCTCTTCGGGTTTGGATTCACCCCTCCACTTT

d_call: TRBD1
v_call: TRBV11-3
j_call: TRBJ1-1
clone_size: many
cdr3_aa: CASSLDRGQGEAFF
cdr3_nt: TGTGCCAGCAGCTTAGACAGGGGGCAGGGTGAAGCTTTCTTT

d_call: NA
v_call: TRBV5-5
j_call: TRBJ1-4
clone_size: NA
cdr3_aa: CASSLVNRVTTNEKLFF
cdr3_nt: TGTGCCAGCAGCTTGGTTAACAGGGTGACAACTAATGAAAAACTGTTTTTT

d_call: NA
v_call: TRBV7-8
j_call: TRBJ1-5
clone_size: many
cdr3_aa: CASSLNEGRDQPQHF
cdr3_nt: TGTGCCAGCAGCTTAAACGAAGGGAGGGACCAGCCCCAGCATTTT

d_call: TRBD2
v_call: TRBV10-3
j_call: TRBJ2-1
clone_size: few
cdr3_aa: CAISEILTGGLYNEQFF
cdr3_nt: TGTGCCATCAGTGAGATTCTAACGGGGGGGCTCTACAATGAGCAGTTCTTC

d_call: TRBD2
v_call: TRBV19
j_call: TRBJ2-1
clone_size: NA
cdr3_aa: CASSTLRDPTGGRSYNEQFF
cdr3_nt: TGTGCCAGTAGTACATTAAGGGATCCGACGGGGGGAAGGTCCTACAATGAGCAGTTCTTC

d_call: TRBD1
v_call: TRBV20-1
j_call: TRBJ1-5
clone_size: NA
cdr3_aa: CSAPGTGEEPQHF
cdr3_nt: TGCAGTGCTCCAGGGACAGGGGAGGAACCCCAGCATTTT

d_call: TRBD1
v_call: TRBV19
j_call: TRBJ1-5
clone_size: few
cdr3_aa: CASSMDREYSNQPQHF
cdr3_nt: TGTGCCAGTAGTATGGACAGGGAGTATAGCAATCAGCCCCAGCATTTT

d_call: NA
v_call: TRBV24-1
j_call: TRBJ2-3
clone_size: many
cdr3_aa: CATSDNSGPTDTQYF
cdr3_nt: TGTGCCACCAGTGATAACAGCGGACCTACAGATACGCAGTATTTT

d_call: NA
v_call: TRBV7-6
j_call: TRBJ1-5
clone_size: NA
cdr3_aa: CASSSPDGNQPQHF
cdr3_nt: TGTGCCAGCAGCTCCCCGGATGGCAATCAGCCCCAGCATTTT

d_call: NA
v_call: TRBV7-2
j_call: TRBJ2-1
clone_size: NA
cdr3_aa: CASRLTLNEQFF
cdr3_nt: TGTGCCAGCCGCTTGACGCTCAATGAGCAGTTCTTC

d_call: NA
v_call: TRBV2
j_call: TRBJ2-5
clone_size: NA
cdr3_aa: CASSEPREIETQYF
cdr3_nt: TGTGCCAGCAGTGAACCCCGGGAGATAGAGACCCAGTACTTC

d_call: NA
v_call: TRBV6-2/TRBV6-3
j_call: TRBJ1-1
clone_size: NA
cdr3_aa: CASSFDRQSFF
cdr3_nt: TGTGCCAGCAGCTTCGACAGGCAATCTTTCTTT

d_call: NA
v_call: TRBV6-2/TRBV6-3
j_call: TRBJ1-1
clone_size: many
cdr3_aa: CASSYLSDMNTEAFF
cdr3_nt: TGTGCCAGCAGTTACTTATCTGATATGAACACTGAAGCTTTCTTT

d_call: NA
v_call: TRBV7-8
j_call: TRBJ1-5
clone_size: few
cdr3_aa: CASSSGRGTVSNQPQHF
cdr3_nt: TGTGCCAGCAGCTCCGGTAGGGGGACGGTGAGCAATCAGCCCCAGCATTTT

d_call: NA
v_call: TRBV4-3
j_call: TRBJ2-3
clone_size: NA
cdr3_aa: CASSIWGNRESTDTQYF
cdr3_nt: TGCGCCAGCAGTATATGGGGGAACAGGGAAAGCACAGATACGCAGTATTTT

d_call: TRBD1
v_call: TRBV20-1
j_call: TRBJ2-1
clone_size: NA
cdr3_aa: CSATGTASEQFF
cdr3_nt: TGCAGTGCAACAGGGACAGCCTCTGAGCAGTTCTTC

d_call: NA
v_call: TRBV7-6
j_call: TRBJ1-1
clone_size: many
cdr3_aa: CASSPYPSGNTEAFF
cdr3_nt: TGTGCCAGCAGCCCCTACCCGTCGGGGAACACTGAAGCTTTCTTT

d_call: NA
v_call: TRBV4-3
j_call: TRBJ2-6
clone_size: NA
cdr3_aa: CASSQDLGAGANVLTF
cdr3_nt: TGCGCCAGCAGCCAAGATCTCGGGGCCGGGGCCAACGTCCTGACTTTC

d_call: TRBD2
v_call: TRBV7-2
j_call: TRBJ2-1
clone_size: NA
cdr3_aa: CASSQSGAPYNEQFF
cdr3_nt: TGTGCCAGCAGTCAAAGCGGGGCCCCCTACAATGAGCAGTTCTTC

d_call: NA
v_call: TRBV11-3
j_call: TRBJ1-3
clone_size: NA
cdr3_aa: CASSSGPSSGNTIYF
cdr3_nt: TGTGCCAGCAGTTCGGGACCGAGCTCTGGAAACACCATATATTTT

d_call: TRBD1
v_call: TRBV9
j_call: TRBJ2-5
clone_size: NA
cdr3_aa: CASSAGQAYQETQYF
cdr3_nt: TGTGCCAGCAGCGCGGGACAGGCTTACCAAGAGACCCAGTACTTC

d_call: TRBD2
v_call: TRBV7-9
j_call: TRBJ2-1
clone_size: few
cdr3_aa: CASSAGGRNDRNEQFF
cdr3_nt: TGTGCCAGCAGCGCGGGGGGCAGGAATGATCGGAATGAGCAGTTCTTC

d_call: TRBD2
v_call: TRBV14
j_call: TRBJ2-1
clone_size: NA
cdr3_aa: CASSQAGLAGDWGEQFF
cdr3_nt: TGTGCCAGCAGCCAAGCCGGACTAGCGGGGGATTGGGGTGAGCAGTTCTTC

d_call: NA
v_call: TRBV19
j_call: TRBJ2-3
clone_size: NA
cdr3_aa: CASTLSGRGRISDTQYF
cdr3_nt: TGTGCCAGTACCCTATCAGGGAGGGGGAGGATATCAGATACGCAGTATTTT

d_call: NA
v_call: TRBV5-6
j_call: TRBJ1-3
clone_size: few
cdr3_aa: CASSLVPSGNTIYF
cdr3_nt: TGTGCCAGCAGCTTGGTTCCCTCTGGAAACACCATATATTTT

d_call: NA
v_call: TRBV12-3/TRBV12-4
j_call: TRBJ2-3
clone_size: few
cdr3_aa: CASSFHRDTDNPTDTQYF
cdr3_nt: TGTGCCAGCAGTTTCCACCGGGACACCGACAACCCCACAGATACGCAGTATTTT

d_call: NA
v_call: TRBV7-9
j_call: TRBJ2-7
clone_size: few
cdr3_aa: CASSGGSGGPPYEQYF
cdr3_nt: TGTGCCAGCAGCGGTGGGTCCGGGGGGCCCCCCTACGAGCAGTACTTC

d_call: NA
v_call: TRBV10-3
j_call: TRBJ2-6
clone_size: NA
cdr3_aa: CAIREANVLTF
cdr3_nt: TGTGCCATCAGGGAGGCCAACGTCCTGACTTTC

d_call: TRBD1
v_call: TRBV12-3/TRBV12-4
j_call: TRBJ2-5
clone_size: NA
cdr3_aa: CASSTGTGQETQYF
cdr3_nt: TGTGCCAGCAGTACCGGGACAGGGCAAGAGACCCAGTACTTC

d_call: NA
v_call: TRBV5-5
j_call: TRBJ2-1
clone_size: many
cdr3_aa: CASSPHPDGSYNEQFF
cdr3_nt: TGTGCCAGCAGCCCCCACCCCGACGGATCCTACAATGAGCAGTTCTTC

d_call: NA
v_call: TRBV5-6
j_call: TRBJ2-7
clone_size: NA
cdr3_aa: CANSPTGSHEQYF
cdr3_nt: TGTGCCAACAGCCCTACAGGGAGCCACGAGCAGTACTTC

d_call: NA
v_call: TRBV5-6
j_call: TRBJ1-6
clone_size: few
cdr3_aa: CASSLGAFFPHHF
cdr3_nt: TGTGCCAGCAGCTTGGGAGCATTCTTTCCGCACCACTTT

d_call: TRBD1
v_call: TRBV12-3/TRBV12-4
j_call: TRBJ1-5
clone_size: NA
cdr3_aa: CASGTGGGQPQHF
cdr3_nt: TGTGCCAGCGGTACAGGGGGCGGTCAGCCCCAGCATTTT

d_call: NA
v_call: TRBV12-3/TRBV12-4
j_call: TRBJ1-1
clone_size: few
cdr3_aa: CASSPYDRTEAFF
cdr3_nt: TGTGCCAGCAGTCCCTACGACAGGACTGAAGCTTTCTTT

d_call: TRBD1
v_call: TRBV7-6
j_call: TRBJ2-3
clone_size: few
cdr3_aa: CASSLEEGAFADTQYF
cdr3_nt: TGTGCCAGCAGCTTAGAAGAGGGGGCGTTTGCAGATACGCAGTATTTT

d_call: NA
v_call: TRBV12-3/TRBV12-4
j_call: TRBJ1-2
clone_size: NA
cdr3_aa: CASREDRNILYGYTF
cdr3_nt: TGTGCCAGCAGAGAGGACAGAAATATCCTCTATGGCTACACCTTC

d_call: TRBD2
v_call: TRBV20-1
j_call: TRBJ2-1
clone_size: NA
cdr3_aa: CSAPTSGGLYNEQFF
cdr3_nt: TGCAGTGCTCCGACTAGCGGGGGCCTCTACAATGAGCAGTTCTTC

d_call: TRBD2
v_call: TRBV12-3/TRBV12-4
j_call: TRBJ2-2
clone_size: NA
cdr3_aa: CANRRLAGGITGELFF
cdr3_nt: TGTGCCAACAGAAGACTAGCGGGGGGCATCACCGGGGAGCTGTTTTTT

d_call: NA
v_call: TRBV4-1
j_call: TRBJ1-3
clone_size: NA
cdr3_aa: CASSQDRDPPGNTIYF
cdr3_nt: TGCGCCAGCAGCCAAGACCGGGACCCCCCTGGAAACACCATATATTTT